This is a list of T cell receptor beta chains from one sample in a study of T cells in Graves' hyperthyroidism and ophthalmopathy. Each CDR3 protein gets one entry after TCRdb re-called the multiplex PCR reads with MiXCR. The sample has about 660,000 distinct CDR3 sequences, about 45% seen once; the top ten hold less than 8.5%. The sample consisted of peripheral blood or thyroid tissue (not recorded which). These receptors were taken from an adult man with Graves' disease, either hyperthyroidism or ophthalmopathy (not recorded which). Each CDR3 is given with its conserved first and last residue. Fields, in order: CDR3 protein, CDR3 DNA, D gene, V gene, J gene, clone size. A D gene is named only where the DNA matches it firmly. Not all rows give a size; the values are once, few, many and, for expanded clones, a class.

CASSQGQPLNYGYTF	TGTGCCAGCAGCCAGGGACAGCCCCTGAACTATGGCTACACCTTC	TRBD1	TRBV14	TRBJ1-2	many
CAIRAMRDSGNSPLHF	TGTGCCATCAGGGCGATGAGGGACAGTGGTAATTCACCCCTCCACTTT	TRBD1	TRBV10-3	TRBJ1-6	-
CASSLAGQGDRGYTF	TGTGCCAGCAGCTTAGCCGGACAGGGCGACAGGGGCTACACCTTC	TRBD1	TRBV7-4	TRBJ1-2	-
CATRDRGNTIYF	TGTGCCACGCGGGACAGGGGAAACACCATATATTTT	TRBD1	TRBV10-2	TRBJ1-3	-
CAISEPEGGKETQYF	TGTGCCATCAGTGAGCCCGAAGGGGGCAAAGAGACCCAGTACTTC	TRBD1	TRBV10-3	TRBJ2-5	-
CASSLSTSSGSSYEQYF	TGTGCCAGCAGCTTGAGTACCTCTAGCGGGAGTTCCTACGAGCAGTACTTC	TRBD2	TRBV7-6	TRBJ2-7	-
CSAAAPGGYEQYF	TGCAGTGCTGCGGCCCCGGGCGGCTACGAGCAGTACTTC	-	TRBV20-1	TRBJ2-7	-
CASSISVYSGNTIYF	TGTGCCAGTAGTATTTCAGTTTACTCTGGAAACACCATATATTTT	-	TRBV19	TRBJ1-3	few
CSAGLWAVRGETQYF	TGCAGTGCTGGCCTATGGGCGGTTAGGGGAGAGACCCAGTACTTC	-	TRBV20-1	TRBJ2-5	many
CASSVDRGYEQYF	TGTGCCAGCAGTGTGGACAGGGGTTACGAGCAGTACTTC	TRBD1	TRBV6-4	TRBJ2-7	-
CSARDPGSSTYEQYF	TGCAGTGCTAGAGATCCGGGTAGCTCCACCTACGAGCAGTACTTC	-	TRBV20-1	TRBJ2-7	few
CASSPSQGNEKLFF	TGTGCCAGCAGCCCCTCCCAGGGCAATGAAAAACTGTTTTTT	-	TRBV7-9	TRBJ1-4	many
CSAGDTGSPLHF	TGCAGTGCCGGGGACACGGGTTCACCCCTCCACTTT	-	TRBV20-1	TRBJ1-6	few
CASSGGQTVFQETQYF	TGTGCCAGCAGCGGGGGGCAAACAGTCTTCCAAGAGACCCAGTACTTC	-	TRBV2	TRBJ2-5	-
CAISDSGGSHTEAFF	TGTGCCATCAGTGACTCAGGGGGCTCCCACACTGAAGCTTTCTTT	TRBD1	TRBV10-3	TRBJ1-1	many
CASNTGDTDTQYF	TGTGCCAGCAATACAGGGGATACAGATACGCAGTATTTT	TRBD1	TRBV2	TRBJ2-3	-
CASSSALGQGSPQHF	TGTGCCAGCAGCTCAGCCCTGGGACAGGGATCGCCCCAGCATTTT	TRBD1	TRBV7-9	TRBJ1-5	-
CASSSTSRGYTGELFF	TGTGCCAGCAGTTCCACTTCCCGGGGGTACACCGGGGAGCTGTTTTTT	-	TRBV6-5	TRBJ2-2	-
CASSLIGPLSYEQYF	TGTGCCAGCAGCTTAATTGGGCCCCTCTCCTACGAGCAGTACTTC	-	TRBV7-9	TRBJ2-7	many
CASSTNRGRDGYTF	TGTGCCAGCAGCACCAACAGGGGACGGGATGGCTACACCTTC	TRBD1	TRBV19	TRBJ1-2	-
CAISEGDTPLHF	TGTGCCATCAGTGAAGGTGATACACCCCTCCACTTT	-	TRBV10-3	TRBJ1-6	many
CASRVGDRVESPLHF	TGTGCCAGCAGAGTGGGGGACAGAGTCGAGTCACCCCTCCACTTT	TRBD1	TRBV7-9	TRBJ1-6	-
CASTPGTGFGEQYF	TGTGCCAGCACCCCAGGGACAGGGTTTGGCGAGCAGTACTTC	TRBD1	TRBV6-1	TRBJ2-7	-
CASKGGGELFF	TGTGCCAGCAAGGGGGGCGGGGAGCTGTTTTTT	-	TRBV7-2	TRBJ2-2	-
CASSHGQVNYGYTF	TGTGCCAGCAGCCATGGACAGGTTAACTATGGCTACACCTTC	TRBD1	TRBV5-8	TRBJ1-2	few
CAWSVGQFSNQPQHF	TGTGCCTGGAGTGTTGGGCAATTTAGCAATCAGCCCCAGCATTTT	-	TRBV19	TRBJ1-5	-
CSVDGAAGSTQYF	TGCAGCGTTGATGGGGCGGCCGGTTCGACCCAGTACTTC	-	TRBV29-1	TRBJ2-5	-
CATGQGDTEAFF	TGTGCCACCGGACAGGGCGACACTGAAGCTTTCTTT	TRBD1	TRBV6-5	TRBJ1-1	-
CASSLEEGADNSPLHF	TGTGCCAGCAGCTTAGAGGAGGGGGCGGACAATTCACCCCTCCACTTT	TRBD1	TRBV11-3	TRBJ1-6	-
CSARGDPRNTEAFF	TGCAGTGCTAGGGGAGACCCCCGGAACACTGAAGCTTTCTTT	-	TRBV20-1	TRBJ1-1	few
CASSLYSGGYTF	TGTGCCAGCAGCTTGTATTCGGGTGGCTACACCTTC	-	TRBV5-4	TRBJ1-2	-
CAISEGQAEYEQYF	TGTGCCATCAGTGAGGGGCAGGCCGAATACGAGCAGTACTTC	-	TRBV10-3	TRBJ2-7	many
CASSGKLNTEAFF	TGTGCCAGCAGTGGAAAACTAAACACTGAAGCTTTCTTT	-	TRBV25-1	TRBJ1-1	many
CASSSGQGRGVSYEQYF	TGTGCCAGCAGCTCGGGACAGGGCCGTGGAGTCTCCTACGAGCAGTACTTC	TRBD1	TRBV7-9	TRBJ2-7	few
CASRQSAYGYTF	TGTGCTAGCCGACAGTCGGCCTATGGCTACACCTTC	-	TRBV25-1	TRBJ1-2	-
CAMRREIVTDTQYF	TGTGCCATGAGGAGGGAGATAGTAACAGATACGCAGTATTTT	-	TRBV10-3	TRBJ2-3	-
CASSSGLAGRSEQYF	TGCGCCAGCAGCTCGGGACTAGCGGGAAGGTCCGAGCAGTACTTC	TRBD2	TRBV5-1	TRBJ2-7	-
CSARGGTSRPYEQYF	TGCAGTGCTAGAGGGGGGACTAGCAGACCCTACGAGCAGTACTTC	TRBD2	TRBV20-1	TRBJ2-7	-
CSARRLNTEAFF	TGCAGTGCTAGACGGTTGAACACTGAAGCTTTCTTT	-	TRBV20-1	TRBJ1-1	many
CSSRDRDGYTF	TGCAGCTCAAGGGACAGGGACGGCTACACCTTC	TRBD1	TRBV29-1	TRBJ1-2	-